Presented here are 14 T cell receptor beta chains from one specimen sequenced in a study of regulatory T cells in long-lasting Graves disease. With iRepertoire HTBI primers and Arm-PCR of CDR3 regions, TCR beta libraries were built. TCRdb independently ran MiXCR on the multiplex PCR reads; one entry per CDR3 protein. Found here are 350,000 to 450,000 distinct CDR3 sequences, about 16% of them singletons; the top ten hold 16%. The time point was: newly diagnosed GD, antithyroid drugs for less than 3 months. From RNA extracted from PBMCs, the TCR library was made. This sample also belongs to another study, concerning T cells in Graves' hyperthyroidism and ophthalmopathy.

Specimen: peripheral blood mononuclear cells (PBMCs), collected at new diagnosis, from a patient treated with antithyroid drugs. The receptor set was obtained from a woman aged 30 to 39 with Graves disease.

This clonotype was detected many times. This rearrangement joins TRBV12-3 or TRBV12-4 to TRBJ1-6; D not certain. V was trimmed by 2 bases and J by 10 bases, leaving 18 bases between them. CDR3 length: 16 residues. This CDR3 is CASSLSGWGFPSPLHF. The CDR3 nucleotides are TGTGCCAGCAGTTTAAGCGGATGGGGTTTCCCCTCACCCCTCCACTTT.

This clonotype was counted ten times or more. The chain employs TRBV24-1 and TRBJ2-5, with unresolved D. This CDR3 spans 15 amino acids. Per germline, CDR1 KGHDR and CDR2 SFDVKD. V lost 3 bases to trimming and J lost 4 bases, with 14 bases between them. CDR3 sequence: CATSDPATVGETQYF. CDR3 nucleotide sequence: TGTGCCACCAGTGATCCAGCTACCGTGGGAGAGACCCAGTACTTC.

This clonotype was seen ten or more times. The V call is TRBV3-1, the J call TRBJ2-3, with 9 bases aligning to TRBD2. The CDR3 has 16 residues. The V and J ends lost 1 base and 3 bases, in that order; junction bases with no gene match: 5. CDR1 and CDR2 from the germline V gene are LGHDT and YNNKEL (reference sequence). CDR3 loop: CASSQAKAGGTDTQYF. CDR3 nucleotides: TGTGCCAGCAGCCAAGCGAAAGCGGGAGGAACAGATACGCAGTATTTT.

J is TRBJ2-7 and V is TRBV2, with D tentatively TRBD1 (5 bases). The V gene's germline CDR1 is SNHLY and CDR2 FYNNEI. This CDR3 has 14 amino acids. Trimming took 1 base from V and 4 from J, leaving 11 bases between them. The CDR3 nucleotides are TGTGCCAGCAGTGAAGGGGGCCTCCCATACGAGCAGTACTTC. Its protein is CASSEGGLPYEQYF.

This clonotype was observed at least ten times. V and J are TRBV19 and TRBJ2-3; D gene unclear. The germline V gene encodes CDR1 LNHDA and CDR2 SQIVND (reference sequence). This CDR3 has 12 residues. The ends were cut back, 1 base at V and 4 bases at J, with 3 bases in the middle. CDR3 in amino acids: CASSIVSDTQYF. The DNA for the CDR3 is TGTGCCAGTAGTATAGTCTCAGATACGCAGTATTTT. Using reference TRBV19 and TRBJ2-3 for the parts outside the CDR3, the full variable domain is DGGITQSPKYLFRKEGQNVTLSCEQNLNHDAMYWYRQDPGQGLRLIYYSQIVNDFQKGDIAEGYSVSREKKESFPLTVTSAQKNPTAFYLCASSIVSDTQYFGPGTRLTVL.

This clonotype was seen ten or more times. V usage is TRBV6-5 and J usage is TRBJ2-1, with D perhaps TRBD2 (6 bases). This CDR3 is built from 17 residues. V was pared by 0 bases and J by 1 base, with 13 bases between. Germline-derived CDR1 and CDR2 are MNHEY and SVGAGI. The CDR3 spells CASSYSLALWSYNEQFF. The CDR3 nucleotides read TGTGCCAGCAGTTACTCGCTAGCGCTGTGGTCCTACAATGAGCAGTTCTTC.

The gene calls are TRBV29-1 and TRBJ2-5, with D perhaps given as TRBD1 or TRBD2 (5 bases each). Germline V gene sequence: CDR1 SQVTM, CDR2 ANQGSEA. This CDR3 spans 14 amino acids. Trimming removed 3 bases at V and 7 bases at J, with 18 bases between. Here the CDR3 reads CSVEVIGDEGTQYF. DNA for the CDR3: TGCAGCGTTGAGGTGATAGGGGATGAGGGGACCCAGTACTTC.

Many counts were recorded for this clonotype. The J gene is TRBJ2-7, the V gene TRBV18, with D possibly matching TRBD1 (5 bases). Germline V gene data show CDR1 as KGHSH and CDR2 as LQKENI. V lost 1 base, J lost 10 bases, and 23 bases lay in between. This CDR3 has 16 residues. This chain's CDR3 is CASSPRKPANRLIQYF. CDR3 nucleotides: TGTGCCAGCTCACCACGTAAACCCGCGAACAGGCTCATCCAGTACTTC. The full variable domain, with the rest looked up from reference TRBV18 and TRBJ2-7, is NAGVMQNPRHLVRRRGQEARLRCSPMKGHSHVYWYRQLPEEGLKFMVYLQKENIIDESGMPKERFSAEFPKEGPSILRIQQVVRGDSAAYFCASSPRKPANRLIQYFGPGTRLTVT.

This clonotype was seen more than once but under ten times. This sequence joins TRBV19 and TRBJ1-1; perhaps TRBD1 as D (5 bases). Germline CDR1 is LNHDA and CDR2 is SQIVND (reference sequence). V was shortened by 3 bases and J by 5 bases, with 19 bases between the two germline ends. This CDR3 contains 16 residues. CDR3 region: CASSISRSRVGTEAFF. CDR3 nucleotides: TGTGCCAGTAGTATCAGCAGGTCCAGGGTCGGGACTGAAGCTTTCTTT.

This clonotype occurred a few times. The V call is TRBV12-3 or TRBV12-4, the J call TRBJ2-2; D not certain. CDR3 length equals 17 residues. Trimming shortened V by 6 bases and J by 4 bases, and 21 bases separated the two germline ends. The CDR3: CASSPSPTQKSTGELFF. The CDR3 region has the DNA TGTGCCAGCAGCCCTTCCCCGACCCAGAAAAGCACCGGGGAGCTGTTTTTT.

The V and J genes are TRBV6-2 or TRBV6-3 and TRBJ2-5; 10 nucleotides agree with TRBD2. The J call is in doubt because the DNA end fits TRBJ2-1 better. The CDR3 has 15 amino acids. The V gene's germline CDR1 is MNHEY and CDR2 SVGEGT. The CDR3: CASSGLAGETAEQFF. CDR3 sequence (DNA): TGTGCCAGCAGTGGCCTAGCGGGAGAGACCGCTGAGCAGTTCTTC.

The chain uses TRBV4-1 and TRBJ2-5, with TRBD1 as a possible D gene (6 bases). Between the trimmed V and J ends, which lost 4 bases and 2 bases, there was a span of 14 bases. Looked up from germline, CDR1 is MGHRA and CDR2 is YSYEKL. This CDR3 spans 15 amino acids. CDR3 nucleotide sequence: TGCGCCAGCAGCCGATTCCCAGGGGTGCAAGAGACCCAGTACTTC. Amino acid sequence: CASSRFPGVQETQYF.

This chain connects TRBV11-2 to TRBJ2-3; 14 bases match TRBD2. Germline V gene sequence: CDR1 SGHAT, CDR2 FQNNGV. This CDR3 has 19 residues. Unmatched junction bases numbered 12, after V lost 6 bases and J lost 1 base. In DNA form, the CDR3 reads TGTGCCAGCAGACCTGGGGGACTAGCGGGAGTCTGGGGCACAGATACGCAGTATTTT. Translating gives CASRPGGLAGVWGTDTQYF.

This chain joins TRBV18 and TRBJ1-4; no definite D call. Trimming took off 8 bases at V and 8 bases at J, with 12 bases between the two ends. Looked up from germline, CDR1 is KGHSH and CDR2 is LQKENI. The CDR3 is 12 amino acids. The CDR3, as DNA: TGTGCCAGCGACGAGGACGACGAAAAACTGTTTTTT. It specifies CASDEDDEKLFF.